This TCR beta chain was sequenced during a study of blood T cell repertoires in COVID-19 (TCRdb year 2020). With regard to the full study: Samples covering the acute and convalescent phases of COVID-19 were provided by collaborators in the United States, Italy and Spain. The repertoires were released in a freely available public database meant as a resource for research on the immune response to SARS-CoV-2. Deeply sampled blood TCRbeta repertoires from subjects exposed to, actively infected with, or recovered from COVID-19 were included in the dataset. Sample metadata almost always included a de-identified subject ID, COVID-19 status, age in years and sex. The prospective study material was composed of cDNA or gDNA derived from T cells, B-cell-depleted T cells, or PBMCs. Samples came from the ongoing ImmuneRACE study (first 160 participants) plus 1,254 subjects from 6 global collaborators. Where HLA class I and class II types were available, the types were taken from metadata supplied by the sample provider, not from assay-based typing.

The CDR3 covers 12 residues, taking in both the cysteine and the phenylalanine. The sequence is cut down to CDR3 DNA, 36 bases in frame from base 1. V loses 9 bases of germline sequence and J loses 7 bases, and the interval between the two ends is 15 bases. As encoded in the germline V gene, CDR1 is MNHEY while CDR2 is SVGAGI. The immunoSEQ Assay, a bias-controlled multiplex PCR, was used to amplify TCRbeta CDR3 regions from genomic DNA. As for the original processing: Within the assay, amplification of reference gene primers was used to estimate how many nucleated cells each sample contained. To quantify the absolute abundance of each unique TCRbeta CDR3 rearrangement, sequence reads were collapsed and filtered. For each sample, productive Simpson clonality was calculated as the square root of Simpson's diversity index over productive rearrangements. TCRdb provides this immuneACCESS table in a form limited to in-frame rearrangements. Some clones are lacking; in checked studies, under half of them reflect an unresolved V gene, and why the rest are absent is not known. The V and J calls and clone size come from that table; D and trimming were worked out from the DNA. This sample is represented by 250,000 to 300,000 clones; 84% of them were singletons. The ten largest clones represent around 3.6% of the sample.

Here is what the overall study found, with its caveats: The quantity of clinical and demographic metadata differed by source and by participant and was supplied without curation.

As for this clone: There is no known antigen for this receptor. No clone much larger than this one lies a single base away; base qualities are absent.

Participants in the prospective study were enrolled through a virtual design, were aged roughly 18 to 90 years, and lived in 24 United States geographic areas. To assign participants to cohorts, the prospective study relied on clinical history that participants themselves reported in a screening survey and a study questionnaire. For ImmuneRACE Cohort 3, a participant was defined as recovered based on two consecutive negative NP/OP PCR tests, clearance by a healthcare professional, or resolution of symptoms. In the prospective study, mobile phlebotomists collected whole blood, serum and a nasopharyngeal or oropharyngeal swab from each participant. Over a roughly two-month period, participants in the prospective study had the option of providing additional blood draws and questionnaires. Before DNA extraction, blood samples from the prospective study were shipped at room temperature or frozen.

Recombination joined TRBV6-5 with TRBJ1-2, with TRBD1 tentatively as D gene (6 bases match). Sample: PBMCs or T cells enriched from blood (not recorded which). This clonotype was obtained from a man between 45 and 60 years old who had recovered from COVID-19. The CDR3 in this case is CASRGLRGGYTF. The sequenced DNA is TGTGCCAGTAGGGGTCTCAGGGGTGGCTACACCTTC.